These 31 T cell receptor beta chains originate from one sample sequenced in a study of OX40 agonist ivuxolimab in advanced cancers. The assay was immunoSEQ multiplex PCR, and TCRdb's table has in-frame clones only and misses some. The table lists 80,000 to 100,000 clones, roughly 95% of them singletons. Specimen: CD4+ or CD8+ T cells sorted from blood, collected in a trial of the OX40 agonist ivuxolimab. Every receptor here comes from an adult with an advanced solid tumor such as melanoma, head and neck, liver or kidney cancer.

DNA of the CDR3: TGTGCCAGCAGCCGCCAGGGGCGAACTGAAGCTTTCTTT. Amino acids: CASSRQGRTEAFF. This sequence joins TRBV14 and TRBJ1-1, with a weak D call TRBD1 (6 bases). The CDR3 spans 13 residues. V lost 4 bases and J lost 5, with 11 bases in between. Germline V CDR1 and CDR2: SGHDN, FVKESK.

The J gene is TRBJ2-3, the V gene TRBV11-2, with a possible D match to TRBD2 (6 bases). This CDR3 contains 16 residues. Germline V lookup: CDR1 SGHAT, CDR2 FQNNGV. V lost 3 bases, J lost 0 bases, and 13 bases lay in between. The CDR3 DNA follows: TGTGCCAGCAGCTTTCGGGAGCGAGGGAGCACAGATACGCAGTATTTT. It codes for CASSFRERGSTDTQYF.

V is TRBV2 and J is TRBJ1-4; 8 nucleotides align to TRBD1. This CDR3 has 13 residues. Germline CDR1 reads SNHLY; CDR2 reads FYNNEI. V lost 9 bases, J lost 8 bases, and 8 bases stayed unmatched. This CDR3 is CASRGQGWEKLFF. In nucleotides, the CDR3 is TGTGCCAGTCGAGGACAGGGTTGGGAAAAACTGTTTTTT.

The rearrangement joins TRBV5-6 to TRBJ2-3; 9 bases line up with TRBD1. Germline V gives CDR1 SGHDT, CDR2 YYEEEE. The CDR3 consists of 16 residues. V dropped 1 base and J dropped 3; count of bases not matched to a gene: 6. This CDR3 is CASSLRQGGWTDTQYF. The DNA of the CDR3 is TGTGCCAGCAGCTTGAGACAGGGGGGTTGGACAGATACGCAGTATTTT.

To note about this clone: Other DNA variants within this sample encode the same CDR3. The V gene is TRBV29-1, the J gene TRBJ2-2; D possibly matches TRBD1 or TRBD2 (5 bases each). The CDR3 is 14 amino acids. V was cut by 4 bases and J by 0 bases, with 9 bases left in between. The V gene's germline CDR1 is SQVTM and CDR2 ANQGSEA. The CDR3 reads CSVVRGANTGELFF. For the CDR3, the DNA is TGCAGCGTTGTGAGGGGCGCGAACACCGGGGAGCTGTTTTTT.

This clone showed up just a few times. The V and J genes are TRBV11-3 and TRBJ2-2; D uncertain. The CDR3 spans 13 residues. Trimming shortened V by 3 bases and J by 2 bases, and 4 bases separated the two germline ends. Germline CDR1 and CDR2: SGHNT and YENEEA. In DNA, the CDR3 is TGTGCCAGCAGCTTTCAAAACACCGGGGAGCTGTTTTTT. It encodes CASSFQNTGELFF.

This clone came up once. This chain joins TRBV11-2 and TRBJ1-2, with D perhaps matching TRBD1 (5 bases). The germline V gene has CDR1 SGHAT and CDR2 FQNNGV. The length of the CDR3 is 14 residues. V was pared by 2 bases and J by 4 bases, with 11 bases between. The CDR3 spells CASSLLRVSYGYTF. As DNA, the CDR3 is TGTGCCAGCAGCTTACTCAGGGTGTCCTATGGCTACACCTTC.

This clone was found once. The chain combines TRBV7-3 with TRBJ2-7; the match to TRBD2 covers 11 bases. The CDR3 has 16 amino acids. V dropped 2 bases and J dropped 3; count of bases not matched to a gene: 6. Germline CDR1 SGHTA, CDR2 FQGTGA. CDR3 residues: CASSLGGLAEGYEQYF. The CDR3 DNA follows: TGTGCCAGCAGCTTAGGGGGACTAGCGGAGGGCTACGAGCAGTACTTC.

V usage is TRBV27 and J usage is TRBJ2-7, with 13 nucleotides matching TRBD2. Germline V CDR1 and CDR2: MNHEY, SMNVEV (reference sequence). The CDR3 totals 15 residues. Trimming removed 6 bases from V and 7 bases from J; junction bases left unmatched: 9. CDR3 sequence: CASRLLAGGPREQYF. The CDR3 region has the DNA TGTGCCAGCAGGCTACTAGCGGGAGGGCCGAGGGAGCAGTACTTC.

This rearrangement joins TRBV6-5 to TRBJ2-1; D gene uncertain. CDR1 MNHEY and CDR2 SVGAGI come from the germline V gene. This CDR3 contains 11 residues. V was cut by 5 bases and J by 7 bases, with 6 bases left in between. CDR3 in amino acids: CASSPWNEQFF. The CDR3 DNA reads TGTGCCAGCAGTCCCTGGAATGAGCAGTTCTTC.

Only one count was recorded for this clone. V and J are TRBV5-1 and TRBJ1-1, with D unclear. The CDR3 extends over 15 amino acids. Germline V gene lookup returns CDR1 SGHRS and CDR2 YFSETQ. V was pared by 1 base and J by 0 bases, with 10 bases between. CDR3: CASSLLGILNTEAFF. CDR3 sequence (DNA): TGCGCCAGCAGCTTGTTAGGTATCCTGAACACTGAAGCTTTCTTT.

This chain uses TRBV5-8 with TRBJ1-1; no firm D call. V gave up 4 bases and J gave up 5 bases, with 15 bases separating them. The CDR3 loop spans 14 amino acids. The germline CDR1 and CDR2 sequences are SGHTS and YDEGEE. For the CDR3, the DNA is TGTGCCAGCAGCGATCTGGCCGTTAGAACTGAAGCTTTCTTT. Its protein product is CASSDLAVRTEAFF.

This clone was counted once. The rearrangement uses TRBV7-2 and TRBJ1-2; D remains ambiguous. CDR1 SGHTA and CDR2 FQGNSA come from the germline V gene. This CDR3 comprises 16 residues. Trimming cost V 6 bases and J 4 bases, with 21 bases left between them. CDR3 nucleotides: TGTGCCAGCAGTCCCCCCCCTTCGAGACCCCGCTATGGCTACACCTTC. This sequence encodes CASSPPPSRPRYGYTF. Complete variable domain (other parts from reference TRBV7-2 and TRBJ1-2): GAGVSQSPSNKVTEKGKDVELRCDPISGHTALYWYRQSLGQGLEFLIYFQGNSAPDKSGLPSDRFSAERTGGSVSTLTIQRTQQEDSAVYLCASSPPPSRPRYGYTFGSGTRLTVV.

The V gene is TRBV5-1, the J gene TRBJ2-2; 7 bases fit TRBD2. Germline values: CDR1 SGHRS, CDR2 YFSETQ. CDR3 length: 15 amino acids. Trimming cost V 0 bases and J 3 bases; bases outside gene matches: 2. The CDR3 bases are TGCGCCAGCAGCTTGGATCGGGGGGACACCGGGGAGCTGTTTTTT. Translating gives CASSLDRGDTGELFF. The variable domain in full, with the rest retrieved from reference TRBV5-1 and TRBJ2-2, is KAGVTQTPRYLIKTRGQQVTLSCSPISGHRSVSWYQQTPGQGLQFLFEYFSETQRNKGNFPGRFSGRQFSNSRSEMNVSTLELGDSALYLCASSLDRGDTGELFFGEGSRLTVL.

The V gene is TRBV5-4, the J gene TRBJ2-1, with TRBD1 as a possible D gene (5 bases). The CDR3 has 12 residues. CDR1 and CDR2 from the germline V gene are SGHNT and YYREEE (reference sequence). The V gene lost 4 bases and the J gene lost 8 bases, with 10 bases spanning the gap. DNA for the CDR3: TGTGCCAGCAGCCGGCAGGGCCATGAGCAGTTCTTC. As protein: CASSRQGHEQFF.

This chain connects TRBV7-7 to TRBJ2-1; 7 bases fit TRBD1. Germline V lookup: CDR1 SSHAT, CDR2 FNYEAQ (reference sequence). This CDR3 comprises 18 residues. V gave up 5 bases and J gave up 3 bases; unmatched junction bases: 16. CDR3 sequence (DNA): TGTGCCAGCAGCCTTGAGGTTCAGGGACAGTGGAGCTACAATGAGCAGTTCTTC. Residues: CASSLEVQGQWSYNEQFF.

The chain has TRBV28 and TRBJ1-1; perhaps TRBD1 as D (6 bases). V lost 3 bases, J lost 5 bases, and 13 bases lay in between. This CDR3 has 14 amino acids. Per germline, CDR1 MDHEN and CDR2 SYDVKM. The CDR3 reads CASSFPSRGTEAFF. The CDR3 bases are TGTGCCAGCAGTTTTCCATCCAGGGGAACTGAAGCTTTCTTT.

This chain joins TRBV10-2 and TRBJ2-3; TRBD2 agrees at 9 bases. Germline V gene sequence: CDR1 WSHSY, CDR2 SAAADI. After removal of 6 bases from V and 4 bases from J, the junction contained 5 bases not matched to a gene. CDR3 size: 14 residues. CDR3 nucleotides: TGCGCCAGCAGGGATAGCGGGGGAGCAGATACGCAGTATTTT. Protein sequence: CASRDSGGADTQYF.

This CDR3 reads CSGARGREDTQYF. In nucleotides, the CDR3 is TGCAGCGGCGCAAGGGGCCGTGAGGATACGCAGTATTTT. V and J are TRBV29-1 and TRBJ2-3; D perhaps matches TRBD1 (5 bases). V shed 7 bases and J shed 6 bases, with 17 bases lying between them. In germline, CDR1 is SQVTM, CDR2 ANQGSEA. The CDR3 spans 13 residues.

V and J are TRBV19 and TRBJ1-4; D is undetermined. CDR3 size: 12 residues. Germline assignment: CDR1 LNHDA and CDR2 SQIVND (reference sequence). V was clipped by 5 bases and J by 8 bases, with 9 bases between them. CDR3 sequence (DNA): TGTGCCAGTAGTCCCCCGATCGAAAAACTGTTTTTT. It yields the protein CASSPPIEKLFF.

The J gene is TRBJ2-2, the V gene TRBV9; D unresolved. Trimming cost V 4 bases and J 0 bases, with 10 bases left between them. Germline CDR1 reads SGDLS; CDR2 reads YYNGEE. The CDR3 has 15 residues. DNA of the CDR3: TGTGCCAGCAGCCCTCGTCTAACGAACACCGGGGAGCTGTTTTTT. Protein product: CASSPRLTNTGELFF.

This rearrangement joins TRBV6-5 to TRBJ1-3; D perhaps matches TRBD1 (5 bases). Per the germline V gene, CDR1 is MNHEY and CDR2 is SVGAGI. Deletions cut 4 bases from V and 0 bases from J, with 10 bases between. The CDR3 runs 15 residues. The CDR3 region has the DNA TGTGCCAGCAGTTTACAGGCGTTCTCTGGAAACACCATATATTTT. This sequence encodes CASSLQAFSGNTIYF.

In DNA, the CDR3 is TGCGCCAGCAGTGGCGGGACTAGCGGGGGCACAGATACGCAGTATTTT. Its protein is CASSGGTSGGTDTQYF. The chain carries TRBV10-1 and TRBJ2-3, with TRBD2 matching over 13 bases. CDR3 length: 16 residues. Germline V CDR1 and CDR2: WNHNN, SYGVQD (reference sequence). With 4 bases clipped from V and 1 base from J, the junction kept 2 bases outside the gene matches.

The chain is built from TRBV19 and TRBJ1-1, with D perhaps TRBD1 (5 bases). This CDR3 spans 14 amino acids. V gave up 5 bases and J gave up 1 base, with 11 bases separating them. Germline CDR1 is LNHDA and CDR2 is SQIVND (reference sequence). CDR3 in DNA: TGTGCCAGTAGTCCTCGACAGAAGAACACTGAAGCTTTCTTT. Its translation: CASSPRQKNTEAFF.

The rearrangement links TRBV18 to TRBJ1-1, with a possible D match to TRBD1 (6 bases). Germline CDR1 and CDR2: KGHSH and LQKENI. The CDR3 runs to 12 residues. V lost 8 bases and J lost 7, with 14 bases in between. The CDR3 reads CASGQIEREAFF. In DNA, the CDR3 is TGTGCCAGCGGACAGATTGAGCGTGAAGCTTTCTTT.

This clone was seen only once. The gene calls are TRBV7-2 and TRBJ2-7, with 14 positions matching TRBD2. The CDR3 contains 17 residues. Germline CDR1 and CDR2: SGHTA and FQGNSA. With V trimmed by 4 bases and J by 4 bases, 9 bases remained unmatched. Written as DNA, the CDR3 is TGTGCCAGCAGCTCCCCGACTAGCGGGAGGGCCAGGTACGAGCAGTACTTC. Translated, it gives CASSSPTSGRARYEQYF.

V gene TRBV5-8 combines with J gene TRBJ2-5, with D perhaps given as TRBD1 or TRBD2 (5 bases each). This CDR3 has 14 residues. CDR1 and CDR2 from the germline V gene are SGHTS and YDEGEE. V shed 4 bases and J shed 2 bases, with 12 bases lying between them. The CDR3 sequence is CASSLGWGQETQYF. The CDR3 region has the DNA TGTGCCAGCAGCCTAGGGTGGGGGCAAGAGACCCAGTACTTC.

The genes are TRBV9 and TRBJ1-2, with D uncertain. Between the trimmed V and J ends, which lost 0 bases and 4 bases, there was a span of 10 bases. Per the germline V gene, CDR1 is SGDLS and CDR2 is YYNGEE. CDR3 size: 14 residues. This CDR3 is CASSVVPKGYGYTF. The CDR3 DNA is TGTGCCAGCAGCGTAGTTCCGAAGGGCTATGGCTACACCTTC. The full variable domain, with the rest looked up from reference TRBV9 and TRBJ1-2, is DSGVTQTPKHLITATGQRVTLRCSPRSGDLSVYWYQQSLDQGLQFLIQYYNGEERAKGNILERFSAQQFPDLHSELNLSSLELGDSALYFCASSVVPKGYGYTFGSGTRLTVV.

The chain is built from TRBV19 and TRBJ1-5, with 7 bases that match TRBD1. V dropped 5 bases and J dropped 6; count of bases not matched to a gene: 4. This CDR3 is built from 13 residues. Per the germline V gene, CDR1 is LNHDA and CDR2 is SQIVND (reference sequence). This CDR3 reads CASSDRVIQPQHF. CDR3 in DNA: TGTGCCAGTAGTGACAGGGTTATTCAGCCCCAGCATTTT.

The chain recombines TRBV7-8 with TRBJ2-7, with 7 positions matching TRBD1. V shed 1 base, J shed 2 bases, and the junction held 8 bases outside the gene matches. There are 16 residues in the CDR3. Germline CDR1 SGHVS, CDR2 FQNEAQ. Here the CDR3 DNA reads TGTGCCAGCAGCTTAGGAAGGTGGGACAGACCCTACGAGCAGTACTTC. This gives the protein CASSLGRWDRPYEQYF.

The chain combines TRBV5-8 with TRBJ1-1; unclear D gene. This CDR3 region has 13 residues. CDR1 is SGHTS, CDR2 YDEGEE, per germline. Trimming shortened V by 0 bases and J by 7 bases, and 10 bases separated the two germline ends. This chain's CDR3 is CASSLAGSGEAFF. For the CDR3, the DNA is TGTGCCAGCAGCTTGGCCGGGAGTGGTGAAGCTTTCTTT.